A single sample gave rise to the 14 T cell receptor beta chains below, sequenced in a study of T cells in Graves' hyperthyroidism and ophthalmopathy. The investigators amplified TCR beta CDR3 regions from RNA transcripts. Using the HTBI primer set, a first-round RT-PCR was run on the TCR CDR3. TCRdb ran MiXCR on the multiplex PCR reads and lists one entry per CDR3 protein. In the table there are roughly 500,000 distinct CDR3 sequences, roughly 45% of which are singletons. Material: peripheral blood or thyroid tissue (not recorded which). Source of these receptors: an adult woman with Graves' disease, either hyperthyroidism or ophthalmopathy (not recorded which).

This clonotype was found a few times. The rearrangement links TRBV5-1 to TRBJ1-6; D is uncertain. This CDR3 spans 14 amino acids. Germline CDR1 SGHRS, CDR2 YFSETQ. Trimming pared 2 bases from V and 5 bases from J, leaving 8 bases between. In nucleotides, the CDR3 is TGCGCCAGCAGCTTCGACACCCATAATTCACCCCTCCACTTT. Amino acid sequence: CASSFDTHNSPLHF.

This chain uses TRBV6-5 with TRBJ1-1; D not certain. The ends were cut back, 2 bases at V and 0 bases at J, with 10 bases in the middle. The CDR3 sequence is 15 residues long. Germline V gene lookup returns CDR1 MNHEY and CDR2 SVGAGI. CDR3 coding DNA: TGTGCCAGCAGTTACAGTGGCAGTTTGAACACTGAAGCTTTCTTT. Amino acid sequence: CASSYSGSLNTEAFF.

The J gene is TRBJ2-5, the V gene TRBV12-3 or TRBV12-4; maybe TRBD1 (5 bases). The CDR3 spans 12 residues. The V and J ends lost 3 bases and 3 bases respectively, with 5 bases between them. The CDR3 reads CASSFREETQYF. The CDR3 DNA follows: TGTGCCAGCAGTTTCAGGGAAGAGACCCAGTACTTC.

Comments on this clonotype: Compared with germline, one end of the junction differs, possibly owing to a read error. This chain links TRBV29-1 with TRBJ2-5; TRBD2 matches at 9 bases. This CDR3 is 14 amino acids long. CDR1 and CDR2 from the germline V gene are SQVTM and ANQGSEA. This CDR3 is CSVRRAGGPETQNF. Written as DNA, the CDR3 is TGCAGCGTTCGGAGGGCGGGAGGGCCAGAGACCCAGAACTTC.

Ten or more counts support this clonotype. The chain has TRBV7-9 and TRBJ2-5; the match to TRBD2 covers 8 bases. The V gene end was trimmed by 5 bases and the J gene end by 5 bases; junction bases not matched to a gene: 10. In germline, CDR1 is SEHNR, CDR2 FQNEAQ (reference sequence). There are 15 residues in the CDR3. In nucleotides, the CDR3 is TGTGCCAGCAGCGACCAGCGGGAGAGGAAGGAGACCCAGTACTTC. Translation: CASSDQRERKETQYF.

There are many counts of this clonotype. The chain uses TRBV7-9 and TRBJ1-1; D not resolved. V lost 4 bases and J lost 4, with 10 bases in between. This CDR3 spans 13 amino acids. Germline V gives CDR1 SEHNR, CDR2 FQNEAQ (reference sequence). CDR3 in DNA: TGTGCCAGCAGCTACGGCGCTGGCACTGAAGCTTTCTTT. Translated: CASSYGAGTEAFF.

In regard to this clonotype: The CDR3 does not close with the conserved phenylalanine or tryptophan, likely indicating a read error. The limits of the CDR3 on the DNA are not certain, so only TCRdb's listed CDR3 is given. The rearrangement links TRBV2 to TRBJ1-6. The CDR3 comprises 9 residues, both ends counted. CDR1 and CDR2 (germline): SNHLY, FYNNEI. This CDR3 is CASRLGRNT.

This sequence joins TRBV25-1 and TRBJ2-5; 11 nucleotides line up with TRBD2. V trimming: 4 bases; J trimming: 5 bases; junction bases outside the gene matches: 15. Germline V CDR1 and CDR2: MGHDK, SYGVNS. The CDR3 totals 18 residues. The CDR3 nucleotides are TGTGCCAGCAGTGGAATTCTAGCGGGAGGAAGGAGGGGGGAGACCCAGTACTTC. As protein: CASSGILAGGRRGETQYF.

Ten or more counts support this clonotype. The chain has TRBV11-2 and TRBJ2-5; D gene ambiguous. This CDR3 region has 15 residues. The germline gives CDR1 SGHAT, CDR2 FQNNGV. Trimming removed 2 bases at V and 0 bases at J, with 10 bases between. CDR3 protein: CASSLKVANQETQYF. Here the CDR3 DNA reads TGTGCCAGCAGCTTAAAGGTGGCAAACCAAGAGACCCAGTACTTC.

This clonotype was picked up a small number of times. CDR3 amino acids: CASNPRPQNYGYTF. Here the CDR3 DNA reads TGTGCCAGCAACCCCAGGCCCCAGAACTATGGCTACACCTTC. The chain links TRBV28 to TRBJ1-2; D uncertain. The germline V gene has CDR1 MDHEN and CDR2 SYDVKM. CDR3 length equals 14 residues. Trimming removed 7 bases from V and 2 bases from J, with 14 bases in between.

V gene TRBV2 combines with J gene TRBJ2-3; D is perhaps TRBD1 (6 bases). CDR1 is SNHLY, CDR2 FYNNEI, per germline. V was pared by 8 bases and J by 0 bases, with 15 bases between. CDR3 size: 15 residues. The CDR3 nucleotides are TGTGCCAGCCTTGGGACATGGACTAGCACAGATACGCAGTATTTT. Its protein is CASLGTWTSTDTQYF. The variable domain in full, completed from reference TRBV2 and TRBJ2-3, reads EPEVTQTPSHQVTQMGQEVILRCVPISNHLYFYWYRQILGQKVEFLVSFYNNEISEKSEIFDDQFSVERPDGSNFTLKIRSTKLEDSAMYFCASLGTWTSTDTQYFGPGTRLTVL.

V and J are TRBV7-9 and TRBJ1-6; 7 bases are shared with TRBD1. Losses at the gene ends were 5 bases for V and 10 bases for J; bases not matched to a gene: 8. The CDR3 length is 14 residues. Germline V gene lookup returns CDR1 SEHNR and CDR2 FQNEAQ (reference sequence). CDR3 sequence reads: CASSPGQQGSPLHF. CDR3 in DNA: TGTGCCAGCAGCCCGGGACAGCAAGGGTCACCCCTCCACTTT.

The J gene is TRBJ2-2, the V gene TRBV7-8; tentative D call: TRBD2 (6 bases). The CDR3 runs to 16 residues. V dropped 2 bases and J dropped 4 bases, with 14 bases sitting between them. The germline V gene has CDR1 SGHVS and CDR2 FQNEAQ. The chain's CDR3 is CASSLWGGMPTGELFF. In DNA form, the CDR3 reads TGTGCCAGCAGCTTATGGGGCGGGATGCCCACCGGGGAGCTGTTTTTT.

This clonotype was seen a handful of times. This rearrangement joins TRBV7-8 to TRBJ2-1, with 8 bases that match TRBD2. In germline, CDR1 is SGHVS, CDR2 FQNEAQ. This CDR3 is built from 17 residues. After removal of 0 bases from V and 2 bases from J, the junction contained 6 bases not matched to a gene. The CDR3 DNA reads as TGTGCCAGCAGCTTAGCTGCTAGCGGGTTTACCTACAATGAGCAGTTCTTC. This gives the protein CASSLAASGFTYNEQFF.